These 19 T cell receptor beta chains were all obtained from the same sample, sequenced in a study of cytomegalovirus exposure and HLA in healthy donors. Amplification used 60 Vbeta primers and 13 Jbeta primers. Using immunoSEQ multiplex PCR, the repertoire was profiled, and TCRdb retains in-frame clones only, with some absent. The sample includes around 99,000 clones, around four fifths seen only once; the top ten take 6.5% to 8%. Sequences were obtained from PBMCs. These receptors originate from a man aged 45-65 years in good health and CMV-seropositive.

The chain combines TRBV9 with TRBJ1-1, with D perhaps matching TRBD1 (5 bases). The length of the CDR3 is 13 residues. Trimming took off 4 bases at V and 1 base at J, with 8 bases between the two ends. CDR1 SGDLS and CDR2 YYNGEE come from the germline V gene. Here the CDR3 reads CASSPGGNTEAFF. The CDR3 coding sequence is TGTGCCAGCAGCCCCGGGGGGAACACTGAAGCTTTCTTT.

The chain links TRBV6-5 to TRBJ1-2, with 9 bases matching TRBD1. Germline V gene sequence: CDR1 MNHEY, CDR2 SVGAGI. V trimming: 4 bases; J trimming: 5 bases; junction bases outside the gene matches: 8. This CDR3 is 15 amino acids long. This chain's CDR3 is CASSSGQGLLYGYTF. In DNA, the CDR3 is TGTGCCAGCAGTTCTGGACAGGGGTTACTGTATGGCTACACCTTC.

Comment on this clone: Relative to the germline gene, one junction end is altered; a read error may explain this. This chain links TRBV7-2 with TRBJ1-6; D is ambiguous. The CDR3 runs 14 residues. Germline-derived CDR1 and CDR2 are SGHTA and FQGNSA. The DNA for the CDR3 is TGCGCCAGCAGCCCTGCGGGAGGCAATTCACCCCTCCACTTT. Encoded protein: CASSPAGGNSPLHF. Full variable domain (rest looked up from reference TRBV7-2 and TRBJ1-6): GAGVSQSPSNKVTEKGKDVELRCDPISGHTALYWYRQSLGQGLEFLIYFQGNSAPDKSGLPSDRFSAERTGGSVSTLTIQRTQQEDSAVYLCASSPAGGNSPLHFGNGTRLTVT.

The rearrangement joins TRBV6-5 to TRBJ1-1; unclear D gene. The CDR3 sequence is 11 residues long. CDR1 and CDR2 from the germline V gene are MNHEY and SVGAGI. Trimming removed 6 bases from V and 11 bases from J, with 13 bases in between. CDR3 nucleotides: TGTGCCAGCAGCCCCCCGCCTAAGGCTTTCTTT. It is translated as CASSPPPKAFF.

The chain recombines TRBV29-1 with TRBJ2-7; 7 bases are a match to TRBD2. J lost 0 bases, V lost 4 bases, and 9 bases had no gene match. This CDR3 has 15 residues. CDR1 is SQVTM, CDR2 ANQGSEA, per germline. CDR3 in DNA: TGCAGCGTTGCCCTCCGGGACTACTACTCCTACGAGCAGTACTTC. Translating gives CSVALRDYYSYEQYF.

The chain carries TRBV5-6 and TRBJ2-5; 8 bases are a match to TRBD1. The germline CDR1 and CDR2 sequences are SGHDT and YYEEEE. With 0 bases clipped from V and 4 bases from J, the junction kept 2 bases outside the gene matches. This CDR3 contains 14 residues. DNA for the CDR3: TGTGCCAGCAGCTTGGTGGACAGGGTAGAGACCCAGTACTTC. This sequence encodes CASSLVDRVETQYF. Variable domain in full (rest from reference TRBV5-6 and TRBJ2-5): DAGVTQSPTHLIKTRGQQVTLRCSPKSGHDTVSWYQQALGQGPQFIFQYYEEEERQRGNFPDRFSGHQFPNYSSELNVNALLLGDSALYLCASSLVDRVETQYFGPGTRLLVL.

This clone was recorded once. The J gene is TRBJ2-5, the V gene TRBV21-1; the DNA was not used to check the table's D call, TRBD2. TRBV21-1 is deemed a pseudogene. This CDR3 has 17 residues. The CDR3 here is CASSKSLRPWGGETQYF. CDR3 DNA sequence: TGTGCCAGCAGCAAAAGTTTGAGGCCTTGGGGAGGAGAGACCCAGTACTTC.

Worth noting for this clone: A read error may produce the germline difference seen at one junction end. This chain links TRBV30 with TRBJ1-2; maybe TRBD1 (6 bases). The CDR3 totals 13 residues. Germline CDR1 reads GTSNPN; CDR2 reads SVGIG (reference sequence). The DNA of the CDR3 is TGTGCCTGGGTAGTACGGGACACGGGGGGCTACCCCTTC. As protein: CAWVVRDTGGYPF.

The chain couples TRBV7-9 to TRBJ2-3; TRBD1 might be the D (5 bases). Trimming stripped 8 bases from V and 1 base from J, with 10 bases between. Germline-derived CDR1 and CDR2 are SEHNR and FQNEAQ (reference sequence). There are 13 residues in the CDR3. CDR3 DNA sequence: TGTGCCAGCGGGGCAAGGGGCACAGATACGCAGTATTTT. Translation gives CASGARGTDTQYF.

This clone was observed a single time. The chain uses TRBV7-9 and TRBJ2-3, with a tentative D call TRBD1 (6 bases). V was cut by 6 bases and J by 2 bases, with 15 bases left in between. Germline CDR1 reads SEHNR; CDR2 reads FQNEAQ (reference sequence). There are 15 residues in the CDR3. CDR3 protein: CASRLTDSHTDTQYF. CDR3 DNA sequence: TGTGCCAGCAGGTTGACGGACAGTCACACAGATACGCAGTATTTT.

This chain connects TRBV6-5 to TRBJ1-2, with 7 bases matching TRBD1. The CDR3 runs 14 residues. The V gene's germline CDR1 is MNHEY and CDR2 SVGAGI. V shed 5 bases, J shed 4 bases, and the junction held 7 bases outside the gene matches. As DNA, the CDR3 is TGTGCCAGCAGTCCCGTGGGGACAGCCTATGGCTACACCTTC. Protein: CASSPVGTAYGYTF.

The J gene is TRBJ2-7, the V gene TRBV6-5; no reliable D call. This CDR3 is built from 14 residues. V lost 5 bases and J lost 2, with 13 bases in between. Germline CDR1 reads MNHEY; CDR2 reads SVGAGI. As DNA, the CDR3 is TGTGCCAGCAGTCCCACCACTCCTCCCTACGAGCAGTACTTC. It encodes CASSPTTPPYEQYF.

This chain joins TRBV9 and TRBJ2-5, with TRBD2 identical over 8 bases. CDR1 is SGDLS, CDR2 YYNGEE, per germline. With 4 bases clipped from V and 5 bases from J, the junction kept 7 bases outside the gene matches. This CDR3 has 14 residues. The CDR3 loop is CASSRRAGVETQYF. In DNA form, the CDR3 reads TGTGCCAGCAGCCGCCGAGCGGGGGTCGAGACCCAGTACTTC. The full variable domain, completed using reference TRBV9 and TRBJ2-5, is DSGVTQTPKHLITATGQRVTLRCSPRSGDLSVYWYQQSLDQGLQFLIQYYNGEERAKGNILERFSAQQFPDLHSELNLSSLELGDSALYFCASSRRAGVETQYFGPGTRLLVL.

The J gene is TRBJ2-1, the V gene TRBV11-2; the D is unclear. Looked up from germline, CDR1 is SGHAT and CDR2 is FQNNGV. Trimming shortened V by 4 bases and J by 6 bases, and 7 bases separated the two germline ends. The CDR3 has 12 residues. The CDR3 coding sequence is TGTGCCAGCAGCTCCGCTAGCAATGAGCAGTTCTTC. This encodes CASSSASNEQFF.

The chain uses TRBV27 and TRBJ2-1, with 8 bases matching TRBD1. Looked up from germline, CDR1 is MNHEY and CDR2 is SMNVEV (reference sequence). The CDR3 has 13 residues. Trimming removed 5 bases from V and 6 bases from J; junction bases left unmatched: 3. DNA of the CDR3: TGTGCCAGCAGTCCCGACAGGGGCAATGAGCAGTTCTTC. Translating it yields CASSPDRGNEQFF.

The J gene is TRBJ2-7, the V gene TRBV29-1, with a weak D call TRBD1 (5 bases). Germline V gene lookup returns CDR1 SQVTM and CDR2 ANQGSEA. The CDR3 contains 11 residues. The V end was cut by 5 bases, the J end by 6 bases, with 11 bases between. The CDR3 protein is CSVFQGSEQYF. CDR3 nucleotides: TGCAGCGTTTTTCAGGGAAGCGAGCAGTACTTC.

The chain couples TRBV2 to TRBJ1-3, with TRBD1 identical over 7 bases. The CDR3 is 13 residues long. Germline loops: CDR1 SNHLY, CDR2 FYNNEI. V lost 5 bases to trimming and J lost 4 bases; unmatched junction nucleotides: 2. CDR3 region: CASSTTGGNTIYF. CDR3 coding DNA: TGTGCCAGCAGTACGACAGGGGGAAACACCATATATTTT.

This sequence joins TRBV9 and TRBJ2-7; 13 bases are shared with TRBD2. The trim removed 4 bases at V and 7 bases at J, leaving 11 bases unmatched. This CDR3 spans 16 amino acids. Germline CDR1 reads SGDLS; CDR2 reads YYNGEE. The CDR3 loop reads CASSIGTSGDVREQYF. The CDR3 nucleotides read TGTGCCAGCAGCATTGGGACTAGCGGGGACGTACGGGAGCAGTACTTC.

V and J are TRBV5-1 and TRBJ1-3, with a tentative D call TRBD1 (6 bases). The CDR3 totals 14 residues. Trimming left V 3 bases short and J 4 bases short, with 11 bases between. CDR1 is SGHRS and CDR2 is YFSETQ in the germline V gene. In DNA, the CDR3 is TGCGCCAGCAGCTCGGGGACAAACGGAAACACCATATATTTT. It is translated as CASSSGTNGNTIYF.